This T cell receptor beta chain stems from a study of cytomegalovirus exposure and HLA in healthy donors. The study's findings and limits: Apart from CMV serostatus, no immune exposure information was available. Associated with cytomegalovirus, according to the listing, were 150 to 200 TCR beta chains. Analysis was carried out at a later point, and it linked a missense DCLRE1C variant to TCR beta V- and J-gene trimming. What TCR beta sequences reportedly achieved was accurate prediction of HLA-A and HLA-B alleles in most subjects.

Primers included in the PCR were 60 Vbeta and 13 Jbeta primers. Measured with immunoSEQ multiplex PCR; TCRdb has only the in-frame clones, and not every one. The repertoire consists of about 150,000 clones, with roughly 80% occurring once and the leading ten covering over 2.5%. Points on this clone: What it recognizes is unknown.

The sequence was collected from a man in his forties in good health and CMV-seronegative. The sample was PBMCs.

CDR3 nucleotides: TGTGCCAGCAGCCGAGGGACAAATCAGCCCCAGCATTTT. Translating gives CASSRGTNQPQHF. The gene calls are TRBV11-2 and TRBJ1-5; a possible D gene is TRBD1 (6 bases). The CDR3 spans 13 residues. Deletions cut 5 bases from V and 4 bases from J, with 9 bases between. Looked up from germline, CDR1 is SGHAT and CDR2 is FQNNGV.